The 13 T cell receptor beta chains presented below share a single source sample, sequenced in a study of blood T cell repertoires in COVID-19. Produced via immunoSEQ multiplex PCR; TCRdb's table is partial and in-frame only. The data hold around 160,000 clones, with more than 70% observed a single time. The sequenced sample consisted of PBMCs or T cells enriched from blood (not recorded which). Receptors originate from a man in his forties who had recovered from COVID-19.

This clone appeared once. V is TRBV4-2 and J is TRBJ1-5; 7 nucleotides agree with TRBD1. Germline loops: CDR1 LGHNA, CDR2 YNFKEQ. This CDR3 is built from 15 residues. J lost 0 bases, V lost 4 bases, and 3 bases had no gene match. The DNA of the CDR3 is TGTGCCAGCAGCCTGGACAGGAATAGCAATCAGCCCCAGCATTTT. Translation gives CASSLDRNSNQPQHF.

The J gene is TRBJ1-5, the V gene TRBV19, with 9 nucleotides matching TRBD1. This CDR3 has 16 amino acids. V dropped 4 bases and J dropped 9; count of bases not matched to a gene: 13. CDR1 LNHDA and CDR2 SQIVND come from the germline V gene (reference sequence). This CDR3 is CASSTLTGGPGRPQHF. In nucleotides, the CDR3 is TGTGCCAGTAGTACCCTGACAGGGGGGCCCGGGCGGCCCCAGCATTTT. Filled out from reference TRBV19 and TRBJ1-5, the complete variable domain reads DGGITQSPKYLFRKEGQNVTLSCEQNLNHDAMYWYRQDPGQGLRLIYYSQIVNDFQKGDIAEGYSVSREKKESFPLTVTSAQKNPTAFYLCASSTLTGGPGRPQHFGDGTRLSIL.

Only one count was recorded for this clone. The chain combines TRBV7-9 with TRBJ1-2; tentative D call: TRBD1 (6 bases). Germline-derived CDR1 and CDR2 are SEHNR and FQNEAQ (reference sequence). Between the trimmed V and J ends, which lost 3 bases and 4 bases, there was a span of 12 bases. CDR3 length: 14 residues. CDR3 protein: CASSFSGGGYGYTF. CDR3 coding DNA: TGTGCCAGCAGCTTTTCGGGGGGCGGCTATGGCTACACCTTC.

The chain combines TRBV5-1 with TRBJ2-1; 11 nucleotides match TRBD2. This CDR3 has 15 residues. Losses at the gene ends were 4 bases for V and 6 bases for J; bases not matched to a gene: 6. The germline V gene encodes CDR1 SGHRS and CDR2 YFSETQ. The CDR3 is CASSETSGALNEQFF. The CDR3 nucleotides read TGCGCCAGCAGCGAGACTAGCGGGGCTCTCAATGAGCAGTTCTTC.

V usage is TRBV5-1 and J usage is TRBJ2-7; 7 nucleotides match TRBD2. There are 13 residues in the CDR3. V lost 1 base and J lost 5; bases outside the gene matches: 3. Germline V gene lookup returns CDR1 SGHRS and CDR2 YFSETQ. The CDR3 region is CASSLWGRDEQYF. CDR3 nucleotide sequence: TGCGCCAGCAGCTTGTGGGGGAGGGACGAGCAGTACTTC.

The chain recombines TRBV9 with TRBJ2-5, with a weak D call TRBD2 (6 bases). Germline CDR1 reads SGDLS; CDR2 reads YYNGEE. Trimming shortened V by 0 bases and J by 1 base, and 7 bases separated the two germline ends. The CDR3 sequence is 14 residues long. The CDR3 region is CASSVAGVQETQYF. CDR3 in DNA: TGTGCCAGCAGCGTAGCGGGGGTCCAAGAGACCCAGTACTTC.

This clone appeared a single time. This chain uses TRBV18 with TRBJ2-3; D is uncertain. The CDR3 has 13 residues. Germline V gives CDR1 KGHSH, CDR2 LQKENI. Between the trimmed V and J ends, which lost 5 bases and 0 bases, there was a span of 6 bases. The CDR3 DNA sequence: TGTGCCAGCTCAATCACTAGCACAGATACGCAGTATTTT. It translates to CASSITSTDTQYF.

The rearrangement links TRBV4-2 to TRBJ1-6; D is possibly TRBD1 (5 bases). The CDR3 is 15 residues long. V was shortened by 1 base and J by 6 bases, with 10 bases between the two germline ends. Germline assignment: CDR1 LGHNA and CDR2 YNFKEQ. The CDR3 loop is CASSQGQGFNSPLHF. CDR3 nucleotide sequence: TGTGCCAGCAGCCAAGGGCAGGGCTTTAATTCACCCCTCCACTTT.

V usage is TRBV29-1 and J usage is TRBJ1-1; D is unresolved. CDR1 and CDR2 (germline): SQVTM, ANQGSEA. The CDR3 is made up of 11 amino acids. Trimming pared 6 bases from V and 0 bases from J, leaving 5 bases between. The chain's CDR3 is CSVLMNTEAFF. DNA for the CDR3: TGCAGCGTCCTTATGAACACTGAAGCTTTCTTT.

This clone was picked up one time. The chain has TRBV11-3 and TRBJ2-3, with 11 bases that match TRBD1. J was trimmed by 5 bases and V by 6 bases; bases with no gene match: 10. CDR1 is SGHNT, CDR2 YENEEA, per germline. This CDR3 spans 16 amino acids. CDR3 in DNA: TGTGCCAGCAGTCCCCGGACAGGGGGCAGGAAAGATACGCAGTATTTT. As protein: CASSPRTGGRKDTQYF.

This clone was counted a few times. The V gene is TRBV2, the J gene TRBJ1-6; D is perhaps TRBD1 (6 bases). Germline CDR1 reads SNHLY; CDR2 reads FYNNEI. CDR3 length equals 16 residues. V was pared by 8 bases and J by 8 bases, with 22 bases between. For the CDR3, the DNA is TGTGCCAGCGGATATGCCGGGACACAAGTTTATTCACCCCTCCACTTT. Translating gives CASGYAGTQVYSPLHF.

CDR3 sequence reads: CASSPGLVLTDTQYF. The DNA for the CDR3 is TGTGCCAGCAGCCCCGGACTAGTGCTCACAGATACGCAGTATTTT. The V gene is TRBV5-4, the J gene TRBJ2-3; the match to TRBD2 covers 7 bases. Trimming took 4 bases from V and 2 from J; bases not matched to a gene: 7. Germline assignment: CDR1 SGHNT and CDR2 YYREEE (reference sequence). The length of the CDR3 is 15 residues. Complete variable domain (other parts from reference TRBV5-4 and TRBJ2-3): ETGVTQSPTHLIKTRGQQVTLRCSSQSGHNTVSWYQQALGQGPQFIFQYYREEENGRGNFPPRFSGLQFPNYSSELNVNALELDDSALYLCASSPGLVLTDTQYFGPGTRLTVL.

This clone was counted only a few times. This rearrangement joins TRBV18 to TRBJ2-3; no clear D. CDR3 size: 15 residues. Between the trimmed V and J ends, which lost 0 bases and 4 bases, there was a span of 11 bases. In germline, CDR1 is KGHSH, CDR2 LQKENI. The DNA of the CDR3 is TGTGCCAGCTCACCACCGGCTCCGTTTGCAGATACGCAGTATTTT. Translating it yields CASSPPAPFADTQYF.